This T cell receptor beta chain was observed in a study of blood T cell repertoires in COVID-19. This clone was recorded once. Only in-frame clones appear in the TCRdb table, and some are missing; sequencing was by immunoSEQ multiplex PCR. The sample includes about 310,000 clones, around 92% seen only once; the top ten take about a tenth. This CDR3 has 13 amino acids. Trimming took 4 bases from V and 7 from J; bases not matched to a gene: 6. CDR1 SGHDN and CDR2 FVKESK come from the germline V gene. This TCR was recovered from a woman aged 25 to 45 who had recovered from COVID-19. The sequenced sample consisted of PBMCs or T cells enriched from blood (not recorded which). V and J are TRBV14 and TRBJ1-1; 7 bases line up with TRBD1. CDR3 coding DNA: TGTGCCAGCAGCCGGACAGGCAGGGGTGAAGCTTTCTTT. This sequence encodes CASSRTGRGEAFF.